The clone carrying this TCR beta chain was counted only a few times. Its antigen is still unknown. Some clones are missing from TCRdb's copy, which holds only in-frame ones; the method was immunoSEQ multiplex PCR. Here the sample spans 40,000 to 45,000 clones, about 80% being singletons. The germline V gene has CDR1 SGDLS and CDR2 YYNGEE. CDR3 length equals 12 residues. The V end was cut by 2 bases, the J end by 2 bases, with 1 base between. This specimen comes from a study of a mutant IDH1 vaccine in newly diagnosed glioma. Study overall: Treated patients, 62.5% male and roughly 38% female, averaged about 40 years of age.

Overall study results and limits: Overall, about 93% of patients had vaccine-induced immune responses. Alterations occurring in top peripheral T cell clonotypes seemed unrelated to pseudoprogression.

The time point was: week 23, last vaccination. Every single dose of the vaccine, 300 ug of mutant IDH1 20-mer peptide, came with topical imiquimod. The source is a man over 45 with glioma. The genes are TRBV9 and TRBJ2-2, with no clear D. The source was PBMCs, collected from a glioma patient whose treatment included an IDH1 peptide vaccine. The CDR3 nucleotides are TGTGCCAGCAGCGTCAACACCGGGGAGCTGTTTTTT. This codes for CASSVNTGELFF.